This T cell receptor (beta chain) was identified during a study of human T cells and chemical hapten exposure. On the study more broadly: Patch tests of 0.01% DPC on the upper back were read at 6 days. Chiefly female patients presented with alopecia areata, totalis or universalis. Study results and limitations: Alopecia in all donors means immunity may differ from healthy individuals.

TCRdb re-called the RACE reads through MiXCR, storing one row per CDR3 protein. The table lists 150,000 to 200,000 distinct CDR3 sequences, under 25% of them singletons, with under 2.5% in the top ten. Documented time point: patch test 3, about 24 weeks after DPC sensitization. The treatment here: therapeutic diphenylcyclopropenone sensitization with weekly scalp DPC. Germline V gene data show CDR1 as SGHKS and CDR2 as YYEKEE (reference sequence). The CDR3 loop spans 15 amino acids. Trimming pared 0 bases from V and 3 bases from J, leaving 12 bases between. Concerning this clonotype itself: Antigen specificity is unknown.

The material was whole blood, obtained in connection with sensitization to the hapten diphenylcyclopropenone (DPC). The rearrangement links TRBV5-5 to TRBJ1-2; D unresolved. This receptor was taken from a woman between 40 and 55 years old with alopecia areata. Some clones in this sample may be carry-over from other donors' samples. Written as DNA, the CDR3 is TGTGCCAGCAGCTTGGTAGAGACCCCCTACTATGGCTACACCTTC. This sequence encodes CASSLVETPYYGYTF.